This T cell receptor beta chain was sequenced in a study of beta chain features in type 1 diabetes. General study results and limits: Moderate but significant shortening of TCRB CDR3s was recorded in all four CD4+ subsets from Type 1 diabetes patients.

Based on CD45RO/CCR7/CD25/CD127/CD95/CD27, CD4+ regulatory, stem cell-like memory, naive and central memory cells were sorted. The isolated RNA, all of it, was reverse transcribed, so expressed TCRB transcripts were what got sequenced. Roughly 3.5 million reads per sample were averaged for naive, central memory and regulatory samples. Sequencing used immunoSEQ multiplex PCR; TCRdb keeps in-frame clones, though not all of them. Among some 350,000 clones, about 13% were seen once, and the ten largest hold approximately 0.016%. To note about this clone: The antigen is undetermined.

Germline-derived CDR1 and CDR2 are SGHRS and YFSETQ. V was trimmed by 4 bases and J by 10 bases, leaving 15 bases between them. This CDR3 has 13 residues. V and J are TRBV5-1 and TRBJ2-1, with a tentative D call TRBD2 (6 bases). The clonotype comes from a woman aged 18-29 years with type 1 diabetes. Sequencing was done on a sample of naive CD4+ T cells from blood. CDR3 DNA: TGCGCCAGCAGCACCGAAGCGGGCACGGAGCAGTTCTTC. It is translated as CASSTEAGTEQFF.